This T cell receptor beta chain was sequenced during a study of T cells in Graves' hyperthyroidism and ophthalmopathy. The source material, RNA transcripts, was used to amplify TCR beta CDR3 regions. When the TCR CDR3 underwent first-round RT-PCR, the HTBI primer set was used. TCRdb analysed the multiplex PCR reads with MiXCR anew, one entry per CDR3 protein. The data contain 300,000 to 400,000 distinct CDR3 sequences, roughly 15% of them singletons. This clonotype was observed a handful of times. The antigen remains unidentified. Germline values: CDR1 SQVTM, CDR2 ANQGSEA. The CDR3 loop spans 11 amino acids. V was shortened by 7 bases and J by 1 base, with 4 bases between the two germline ends. Points from the study as a whole: Ophthalmopathy was model-predicted a median 6.5 months pre-onset. Ophthalmopathy was separated from stable hyperthyroidism by a 13 V-J model.

This clonotype originated in a woman aged 25 to 39 with Graves' ophthalmopathy. The sample comprised blood. The rearrangement joins TRBV29-1 to TRBJ2-2, with no clear D. CDR3 amino acids: CSAMNTGELFF. DNA for the CDR3: TGCAGCGCCATGAACACCGGGGAGCTGTTTTTT.